One sample yielded the 27 T cell receptor beta chains listed below, sequenced in a study of OX40 agonist ivuxolimab in advanced cancers. Only in-frame clones appear in the TCRdb table, and some are missing; sequencing was by immunoSEQ multiplex PCR. The sample comprises some 76,000 clones, 85% of which are singletons, and 1.5% to 2% rests with the top ten. The sample here was CD4+ or CD8+ T cells sorted from blood, taken in a trial of the OX40 agonist ivuxolimab. These receptors were obtained from an adult with an advanced solid tumor such as melanoma, head and neck, liver or kidney cancer.

J is TRBJ1-3 and V is TRBV5-1; 7 bases map to TRBD1. The CDR3 loop spans 14 amino acids. The J segment lost 6 bases and the V segment lost 3 bases, leaving 6 bases of the junction unmatched. Germline V gene lookup returns CDR1 SGHRS and CDR2 YFSETQ. CDR3 nucleotides: TGCGCCAGCAGCTCAGGGGGAGTATTAAACACCATATATTTT. Amino acid sequence: CASSSGGVLNTIYF.

The chain is built from TRBV5-4 and TRBJ1-1, with a possible D match to TRBD1 (5 bases). The CDR3 has 13 residues. Trimming removed 2 bases at V and 1 base at J, with 6 bases between. In germline, CDR1 is SGHNT, CDR2 YYREEE (reference sequence). CDR3 sequence (DNA): TGTGCCAGCAGCTTAGACAGGAACACTGAAGCTTTCTTT. Its protein is CASSLDRNTEAFF. Variable domain in full (rest from reference TRBV5-4 and TRBJ1-1): ETGVTQSPTHLIKTRGQQVTLRCSSQSGHNTVSWYQQALGQGPQFIFQYYREEENGRGNFPPRFSGLQFPNYSSELNVNALELDDSALYLCASSLDRNTEAFFGQGTRLTVV.

V is TRBV7-2 and J is TRBJ2-3; D is perhaps TRBD1 or TRBD2 (5 bases each). CDR1 and CDR2 from the germline V gene are SGHTA and FQGNSA. The CDR3 sequence is 17 residues long. V lost 3 bases and J 3 bases, leaving 19 bases between the germline ends. The CDR3 region is CASSLTDRGYNTDTQYF. The DNA of the CDR3 is TGTGCCAGCAGCTTGACAGATCGGGGTTATAATACAGATACGCAGTATTTT.

Concerning this clone: Other DNA sequences in this sample translate to the same CDR3. The V and J genes are TRBV27 and TRBJ2-1; 8 nucleotides match TRBD2. The germline V gene encodes CDR1 MNHEY and CDR2 SMNVEV (reference sequence). Trimming took 2 bases from V and 3 from J; bases not matched to a gene: 3. The CDR3 totals 15 residues. The CDR3 region is CASSLLSGNYNEQFF. The DNA for the CDR3 is TGTGCCAGCAGTTTACTTAGCGGGAACTACAATGAGCAGTTCTTC.

V usage is TRBV5-4 and J usage is TRBJ2-1; D may be TRBD1 (6 bases). The CDR3 has 17 amino acids. Trimming left V 0 bases short and J 2 bases short, with 15 bases between. Looked up from germline, CDR1 is SGHNT and CDR2 is YYREEE (reference sequence). The chain's CDR3 is CASSLGGPQQAYNEQFF. The CDR3 region has the DNA TGTGCCAGCAGCTTGGGGGGGCCTCAGCAAGCCTACAATGAGCAGTTCTTC.

The V and J genes are TRBV7-6 and TRBJ2-5; D not resolved. CDR3 length equals 12 residues. The V end was cut by 5 bases, the J end by 5 bases, with 9 bases between. Germline CDR1 SGHVS, CDR2 FNYEAQ. The CDR3 region is CASSPNLETQYF. CDR3 DNA: TGTGCCAGCAGCCCCAACCTGGAGACCCAGTACTTC.

The rearrangement uses TRBV9 and TRBJ2-2; 11 positions agree with TRBD2. V was pared by 4 bases and J by 2 bases, with 10 bases of the junction left unmatched. The CDR3 loop spans 18 amino acids. Germline V gene lookup returns CDR1 SGDLS and CDR2 YYNGEE. The CDR3 coding sequence is TGTGCCAGCAGCTTCACCCCCACTAGCGGGGGTAACACCGGGGAGCTGTTTTTT. Translated: CASSFTPTSGGNTGELFF.

Here the CDR3 reads CASSLVLQETQYF. Written as DNA, the CDR3 is TGTGCCAGCAGCTTAGTCCTACAAGAGACCCAGTACTTC. The V gene is TRBV7-3, the J gene TRBJ2-5; D is ambiguous. Germline V gene data show CDR1 as SGHTA and CDR2 as FQGTGA. CDR3 length: 13 amino acids. Trimming took 2 bases from V and 2 from J, leaving 6 bases between them.

This chain joins TRBV27 and TRBJ2-7, with 11 bases fitting TRBD2. J gave up 1 base and V 6 bases, and 8 bases lay outside the gene matches. Germline values: CDR1 MNHEY, CDR2 SMNVEV (reference sequence). The CDR3 totals 16 residues. This CDR3 is CASRVTSGSRSYEQYF. In nucleotides, the CDR3 is TGTGCCAGCAGGGTCACTAGCGGGAGTAGGTCCTACGAGCAGTACTTC.

The chain carries TRBV6-5 and TRBJ2-2; D may be TRBD1 (5 bases). Per the germline V gene, CDR1 is MNHEY and CDR2 is SVGAGI. The CDR3 runs to 14 residues. V was pared by 7 bases and J by 3 bases, with 12 bases between. The DNA of the CDR3 is TGTGCCAGCAACTACGACAGCGACACCGGGGAGCTGTTTTTT. Its protein product is CASNYDSDTGELFF.

The chain employs TRBV5-5 and TRBJ1-2; D unclear. Trimming stripped 1 base from V and 1 base from J, with 14 bases between. This CDR3 comprises 16 residues. Germline V gene data show CDR1 as SGHKS and CDR2 as YYEKEE (reference sequence). The CDR3 DNA reads TGTGCCAGCAGCTTGAGGGAAGGTGGAGTTAACTATGGCTACACCTTC. Amino acid sequence: CASSLREGGVNYGYTF.

The chain couples TRBV7-8 to TRBJ2-4, with TRBD2 matching 7 bases. Germline lookup yields CDR1 SGHVS and CDR2 FQNEAQ. The CDR3 is made up of 15 amino acids. The V gene end was trimmed by 2 bases and the J gene end by 7 bases; junction bases not matched to a gene: 8. The CDR3 is CASSLRAGGWNIQYF. The DNA for the CDR3 is TGTGCCAGCAGCTTAAGGGCCGGGGGGTGGAACATTCAGTACTTC. The full variable domain, completed using reference TRBV7-8 and TRBJ2-4, is GAGVSQSPRYKVAKRGQDVALRCDPISGHVSLFWYQQALGQGPEFLTYFQNEAQLDKSGLPSDRFFAERPEGSVSTLKIQRTQQEDSAVYLCASSLRAGGWNIQYFGAGTRLSVL.

As for this clone: As the CDR3 is not closed by the conserved phenylalanine or tryptophan, this likely results from a read error. The chain carries TRBV30 and TRBJ1-1, with TRBD1 as a possible D gene (6 bases). Trimming took 3 bases from V and 2 from J, leaving 7 bases between them. CDR3 length: 12 amino acids. The V gene's germline CDR1 is GTSNPN and CDR2 SVGIG (reference sequence). The CDR3 DNA reads as TGTGCCTGGAGGGACAGCAACACTGAAGCTTTCCTT. This codes for CAWRDSNTEAFL.

This chain joins TRBV5-1 and TRBJ2-7; TRBD1 agrees at 10 bases. From germline, CDR1 is SGHRS and CDR2 YFSETQ. This CDR3 comprises 16 residues. With 5 bases clipped from V and 5 bases from J, the junction kept 13 bases outside the gene matches. CDR3 DNA: TGCGCCAGCAGATATCCAACCGGGACAGGGGAGGACGAGCAGTACTTC. Translating it yields CASRYPTGTGEDEQYF.

This sequence joins TRBV11-2 and TRBJ1-1; a possible D gene is TRBD1 (5 bases). The germline V gene encodes CDR1 SGHAT and CDR2 FQNNGV. V lost 1 base and J lost 0, with 9 bases in between. The CDR3 loop spans 15 amino acids. The CDR3 DNA reads TGTGCCAGCAGCTTAGTTGGGGGAATGAACACTGAAGCTTTCTTT. Translated: CASSLVGGMNTEAFF.

The genes are TRBV7-2 and TRBJ1-5; 10 nucleotides match TRBD1. V was pared by 5 bases and J by 3 bases, with 4 bases of the junction left unmatched. CDR1 is SGHTA and CDR2 is FQGNSA in the germline V gene. The CDR3 totals 15 residues. The CDR3 region is CASSLRQGANQPQHF. The CDR3 region has the DNA TGTGCCAGCAGCCTTCGACAGGGGGCCAATCAGCCCCAGCATTTT.

Notes on this clone: The sample holds other DNA sequences that translate to the same CDR3. The V gene is TRBV6-1, the J gene TRBJ1-4, with D tentatively TRBD1 (5 bases). Deletions cut 7 bases from V and 8 bases from J, with 14 bases between. Germline CDR1 MNHNS, CDR2 SASEGT. The CDR3 has 13 residues. The CDR3 DNA reads TGTGCCAGCACCAGGGCGGCGAGGGAAAAACTGTTTTTT. It yields the protein CASTRAAREKLFF.

This CDR3 is CASSAKKTTNEKLFF. CDR3 nucleotides: TGTGCCAGCTCAGCCAAAAAAACAACTAATGAAAAACTGTTTTTT. The chain joins TRBV18 to TRBJ1-4; D not resolved. Germline V gene sequence: CDR1 KGHSH, CDR2 LQKENI. The CDR3 spans 15 residues. The ends were cut back, 5 bases at V and 0 bases at J, with 10 bases in the middle.

V is TRBV2 and J is TRBJ1-2; D may be TRBD1 (6 bases). V was cut by 8 bases and J by 1 base, with 14 bases left in between. Germline V gives CDR1 SNHLY, CDR2 FYNNEI. CDR3 length: 14 amino acids. The CDR3 protein is CASGRGEFNYGYTF. In DNA, the CDR3 is TGTGCCAGCGGCAGGGGAGAATTTAACTATGGCTACACCTTC.

The gene calls are TRBV6-5 and TRBJ1-1; possibly TRBD1 for D (5 bases). The CDR3 contains 15 residues. The V end was cut by 5 bases, the J end by 6 bases, with 19 bases between. The V gene's germline CDR1 is MNHEY and CDR2 SVGAGI. The CDR3 sequence: CASSLSGTEVAEAFF. CDR3 in DNA: TGTGCCAGCAGTCTATCCGGGACCGAAGTAGCTGAAGCTTTCTTT.

The CDR3 coding sequence is TGCGCCAGCAGCCAAGACCCCACCGGGTTATCGAGGGGTGGGGCCAACGTCCTGACTTTC. This gives the protein CASSQDPTGLSRGGANVLTF. The rearrangement links TRBV4-1 to TRBJ2-6; D may correspond to TRBD1 or TRBD2 (5 bases each). Germline CDR1 reads MGHRA; CDR2 reads YSYEKL. With 0 bases removed from V and 3 bases from J, the gap between germline ends came to 21 bases. The CDR3 length is 20 residues.

The chain combines TRBV6-6 with TRBJ1-5; the D gene is possibly TRBD1 (5 bases). V shed 8 bases and J shed 2 bases, with 10 bases lying between them. CDR3 length: 13 residues. Looked up from germline, CDR1 is MNHNY and CDR2 is SVGAGI (reference sequence). The CDR3 nucleotides read TGTGCCAGCCCGGGGGGAGGCAATCAGCCCCAGCATTTT. This codes for CASPGGGNQPQHF.

The chain employs TRBV7-2 and TRBJ2-3; tentatively, D is TRBD2 (5 bases). In germline, CDR1 is SGHTA, CDR2 FQGNSA. The CDR3 runs 15 residues. V was pared by 4 bases and J by 1 base, with 12 bases between. CDR3: CASSSPRTRTDTQYF. The CDR3 coding sequence is TGTGCCAGCAGCTCTCCGAGGACTCGCACAGATACGCAGTATTTT.

The chain uses TRBV7-6 and TRBJ1-1, with a weak D call TRBD1 (6 bases). Germline V CDR1 and CDR2: SGHVS, FNYEAQ. The CDR3 runs to 14 residues. Trimming took 5 bases from V and 0 from J, leaving 10 bases between them. The CDR3 nucleotides are TGTGCCAGCAGCCGTACAGGGCTGAACACTGAAGCTTTCTTT. Translating gives CASSRTGLNTEAFF.

A few counts support this clone. This chain links TRBV27 with TRBJ1-5; the match to TRBD1 covers 8 bases. This CDR3 is built from 14 residues. Per the germline V gene, CDR1 is MNHEY and CDR2 is SMNVEV (reference sequence). V dropped 5 bases and J dropped 4; count of bases not matched to a gene: 4. The CDR3 bases are TGTGCCAGCAGTCTCAGACAGGGGAATCAGCCCCAGCATTTT. Amino acids: CASSLRQGNQPQHF.

This clone has a handful of counts. The chain recombines TRBV28 with TRBJ1-5; unclear D gene. Trimming pared 10 bases from V and 5 bases from J, leaving 12 bases between. This CDR3 comprises 12 residues. CDR1 MDHEN and CDR2 SYDVKM come from the germline V gene. The CDR3 DNA is TGTGCCACCCTAAGACTTGATCAGCCCCAGCATTTT. It encodes CATLRLDQPQHF.

The sample holds one count of this clone. This sequence joins TRBV11-2 and TRBJ2-1; D not certain. Looked up from germline, CDR1 is SGHAT and CDR2 is FQNNGV. There are 17 residues in the CDR3. V was pared by 5 bases and J by 5 bases, with 22 bases between. The DNA for the CDR3 is TGTGCCAGCAGCCGTCCGGGCGGACCGAGAGGTGACAATGAGCAGTTCTTC. It is translated as CASSRPGGPRGDNEQFF.